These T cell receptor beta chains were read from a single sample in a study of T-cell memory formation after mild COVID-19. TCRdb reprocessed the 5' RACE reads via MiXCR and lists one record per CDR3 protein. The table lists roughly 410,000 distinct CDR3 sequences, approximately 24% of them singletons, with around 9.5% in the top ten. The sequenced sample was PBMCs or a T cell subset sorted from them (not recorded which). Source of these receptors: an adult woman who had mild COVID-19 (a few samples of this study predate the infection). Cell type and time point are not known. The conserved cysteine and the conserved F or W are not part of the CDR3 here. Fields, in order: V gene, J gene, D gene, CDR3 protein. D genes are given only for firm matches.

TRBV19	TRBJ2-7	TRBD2	ASSMAGETYEQY
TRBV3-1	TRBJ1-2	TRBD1	ASSQSDRGRFGYT
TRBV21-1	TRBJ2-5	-	ASRRGGLWETQY
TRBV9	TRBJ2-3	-	ASTVTALTDTQY
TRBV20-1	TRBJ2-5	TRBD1	SAPTGGVETQY
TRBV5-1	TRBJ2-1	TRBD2	ASSFWTSGRSNEQF
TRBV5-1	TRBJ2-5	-	ASSLVTGRQETQY
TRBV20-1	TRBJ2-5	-	SARLGGGETQY
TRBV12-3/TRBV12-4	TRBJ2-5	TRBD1	ASSFDRDEETQY
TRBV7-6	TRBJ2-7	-	ASSAQPGTLGEQY
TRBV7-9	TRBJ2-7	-	ASSPKADFPEQY
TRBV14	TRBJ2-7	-	ASSWAASYEQY
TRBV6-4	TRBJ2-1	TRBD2	ASSDSERGDYNEQF
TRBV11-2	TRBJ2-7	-	ASSSRDSWDEQY
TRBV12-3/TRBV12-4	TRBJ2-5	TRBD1	ASSRRGTGGRETQY
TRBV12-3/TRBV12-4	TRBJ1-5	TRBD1	ASATGDRGGNQPQH
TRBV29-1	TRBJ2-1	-	SVATGFYNEQF
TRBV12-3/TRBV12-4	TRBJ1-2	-	ASSPKGAGGYT
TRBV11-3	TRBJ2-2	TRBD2	ASKWGTSGRPDTGELF
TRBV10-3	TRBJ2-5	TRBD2	AIKPGLAGETQY
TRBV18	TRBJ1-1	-	ASSIRTKSNTEAF
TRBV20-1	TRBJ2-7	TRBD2	SATGPGLALSYEQY
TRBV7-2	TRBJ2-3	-	ASSSSSASTPTDTQY
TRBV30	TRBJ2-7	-	AWSGRSYEQY
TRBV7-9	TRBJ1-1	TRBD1	ASSSRTGQNTEAF
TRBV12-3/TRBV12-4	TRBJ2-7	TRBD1	ASSGTDPYEQY
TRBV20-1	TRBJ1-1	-	SARRGGPTEAF
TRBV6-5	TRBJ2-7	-	ASSYSTGGTPYEQY
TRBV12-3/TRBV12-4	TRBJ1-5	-	ASSLSEGIQPQH
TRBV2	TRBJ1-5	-	ASRAGPGQPQH
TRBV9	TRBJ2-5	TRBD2	ASSVTLTSRGETQY
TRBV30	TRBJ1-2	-	AWEQGNNYGYT
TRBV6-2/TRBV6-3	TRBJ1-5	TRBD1	ASSYEDRVNQPQH
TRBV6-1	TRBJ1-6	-	ASSGEGYSPLH
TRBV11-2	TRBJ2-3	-	ASSFPPGTDTQY
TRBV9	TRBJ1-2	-	ASSGLGRLHYGYT
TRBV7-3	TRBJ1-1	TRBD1	ASSSDAGGTEAF
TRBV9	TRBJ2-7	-	ASSVGVAASSYEQY
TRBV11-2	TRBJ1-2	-	ARKEDGYT
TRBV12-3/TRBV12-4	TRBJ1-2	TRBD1	ASSPTGVRYGYT
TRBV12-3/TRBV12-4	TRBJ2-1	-	ASSLSEQF
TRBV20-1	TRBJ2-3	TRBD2	SALPGTSVTDTQY
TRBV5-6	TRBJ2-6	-	ASSLMYRSGANVLT
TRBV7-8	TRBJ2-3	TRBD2	ASSALAGANTDTQY
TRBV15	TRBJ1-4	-	ATSRDSREKLF
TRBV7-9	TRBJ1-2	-	ASSFAGFDGYT
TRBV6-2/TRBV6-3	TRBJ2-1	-	ASSPTERSYNEQF
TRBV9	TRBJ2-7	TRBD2	ASSGDGGSTEQY
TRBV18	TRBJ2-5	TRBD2	ASSYEGGTETQY